What follows is one T cell receptor (beta chain) and its context. This CDR3 spans 14 amino acids. CDR1 is LNHNV and CDR2 is YYDKDF in the germline V gene (reference sequence). V lost 5 bases to trimming and J lost 7 bases, with 17 bases between them. This sample was included in a study of blood T cell repertoires in COVID-19. Study information: The origin of the acute and convalescent COVID-19 samples was the United States, Italy and Spain.

Repertoires were generated with immunoSEQ multiplex PCR, while TCRdb's copy carries only in-frame clones and drops some. The repertoire holds around 120,000 clones, around 81% seen once, with 2.3% in the top ten. This chain uses TRBV15 with TRBJ1-2; D is ambiguous. The sequenced sample was peripheral blood. This TCR was sampled from a man between 65 and 80 years old with acute or convalescent COVID-19. Here the CDR3 reads CATSAPQVYSGYTF. In DNA form, the CDR3 reads TGTGCCACCAGCGCGCCGCAGGTGTATAGTGGCTACACCTTC.